A selection of T cell receptor beta chains follows, all from one sample in a study of T cell changes during pregnancy in multiple sclerosis. The repertoire was sequenced with immunoSEQ multiplex PCR; TCRdb's copy has only in-frame clones and lacks some. The sample holds over 45,000 clones, about 92% seen once. Source: CD4+ T cells from peripheral blood mononuclear cells, taken after pregnancy. The receptor set was obtained from a female donor with multiple sclerosis, enrolled in a pregnancy study. Both conserved end residues are part of each CDR3. The order of the fields is clone size, D gene, V gene, J gene, CDR3 DNA, CDR3 protein. D genes are given only for firm matches. A row's size may be missing; if present it is once, few, many or a size class.

>NA|NA|TRBV11-3|TRBJ2-3
TGTGCCAGCAGCTTAGGTGGCCAGGGCACAGATACGCAGTATTTT
CASSLGGQGTDTQYF
>NA|NA|TRBV18|TRBJ1-5
TGTGCCAGTGGGACGGGGGGTCAGCCCCAGCATTTT
CASGTGGQPQHF
>NA|NA|TRBV28|TRBJ2-2
TGTGCCAGCTACTACCCGAACACCGGGGAGCTGTTTTTT
CASYYPNTGELFF
>NA|TRBD1|TRBV9|TRBJ2-3
TGTGCCAGCAGCGTCGGACAGGGGGCGCGAACAGATACGCAGTATTTT
CASSVGQGARTDTQYF
>NA|TRBD1|TRBV19|TRBJ1-5
TGTGCCAGTACCCCAGGGAGGACAGGGGGCAATCAGCCCCAGCATTTT
CASTPGRTGGNQPQHF
>NA|TRBD2|TRBV9|TRBJ2-5
TGTGCCAGCAGCGTAGGTGTTGCGGGAGATCAAGAGACCCAGTACTTC
CASSVGVAGDQETQYF
>NA|NA|TRBV19|TRBJ1-5
TGTGCCAGCGCTGGCCGAGAGGGCAATCAGCCCCAGCATTTT
CASAGREGNQPQHF
>NA|TRBD1|TRBV27|TRBJ2-7
TGTGCCAGCAGTTGGGGGGGACAGGGTAACGAGCAGTACTTC
CASSWGGQGNEQYF
>NA|NA|TRBV4-3|TRBJ2-5
TGCGCCAGCAGCCAAGAGGGGCAGGGGTTGAAGACCCAGTACTTC
CASSQEGQGLKTQYF
>few|NA|TRBV5-4|TRBJ1-1
TGTGCCAGCAGCACTCAGGGCGAGGCTGAAGCTTTCTTT
CASSTQGEAEAFF
>NA|TRBD2|TRBV7-2|TRBJ2-3
TGTGCCAGCAGCTTATCTACTAGCGGGAGAGTATCAGATACGCAGTATTTT
CASSLSTSGRVSDTQYF
>NA|NA|TRBV19|TRBJ2-1
TGTGCCAGTAGTATAGATCGGAGGAATGAGCAGTTCTTC
CASSIDRRNEQFF
>NA|NA|TRBV5-1|TRBJ2-1
TGCGCCAGCAGCTTGGAGGCTCGCGGAGGCTATGAGCAGTTCTTC
CASSLEARGGYEQFF
>NA|NA|TRBV28|TRBJ1-3
TGTGCCAGCGTTTCCAGGGGAGCTAGAAACACCATATATTTT
CASVSRGARNTIYF
>NA|NA|TRBV19|TRBJ2-5
TGTGCCAGTAGGCCGGCGGGGCGGGCGGGAGAGACCCAGTACTTC
CASRPAGRAGETQYF
>NA|TRBD1|TRBV6-1|TRBJ1-1
TGTGCCAGCAGTGATCTTCTGACAGGGTCGAACACTGAAGCTTTCTTT
CASSDLLTGSNTEAFF
>NA|TRBD1|TRBV29-1|TRBJ1-3
TGCAGCGTTGAAGTTCTGTACCGGGACAGGGGGCTACGGTCTGGAAACACCATATATTTT
CSVEVLYRDRGLRSGNTIYF
>NA|NA|TRBV28|TRBJ1-2
TGTGCCAGCAGCCTGGACAGCCTACGTGGCTACACCTTC
CASSLDSLRGYTF
>NA|TRBD2|TRBV4-2|TRBJ2-4
TGTGCCAGCAGCCAAAGCGGAGCGGGAGTAGCCAAAAACATTCAGTACTTC
CASSQSGAGVAKNIQYF
>once|NA|TRBV5-6|TRBJ2-3
TGTGCCAGCAGCCTCGTCAGGGCCCCTTTT
CASSLVRAPF
>NA|NA|TRBV21-1|TRBJ2-4
TGTGCCCAGGATCTAGGCAGAGGGTCCAAAAACATTCAGTACTTC
CAQDLGRGSKNIQYF
>NA|TRBD1|TRBV20-1|TRBJ2-7
TGCAGTGCCCAACGGGACAGGTCGCAGTACTTC
CSAQRDRSQYF
>NA|TRBD2|TRBV2|TRBJ2-7
TGTGCCAGCAGTGTCCCGGGGGGCTACGAGCAGTACTTC
CASSVPGGYEQYF
>NA|NA|TRBV7-2|TRBJ1-5
TGTGCCAGCAGCCCCAACAGGGATAGCAATCAGCCCCAGCATTTT
CASSPNRDSNQPQHF
>NA|NA|TRBV28|TRBJ1-2
TGTGCCAGCAGTGACAGGTTTTGGGGCTACACCTTC
CASSDRFWGYTF
>NA|NA|TRBV5-8|TRBJ2-6
TGTGCCAGCACCTGGCGGATCTCTGGGGCCAACGTCCTGACTTTC
CASTWRISGANVLTF
>NA|NA|TRBV7-8|TRBJ2-7
TGTGCCAGCAGGGACATCGGCTACGAGCAGTACTTC
CASRDIGYEQYF
>NA|NA|TRBV28|TRBJ1-6
TGTGCCAGCAGTTTATCCAGGGGATTGGGCTCCTATAATTCACCCCTCCACTTT
CASSLSRGLGSYNSPLHF
>once|TRBD1|TRBV7-9|TRBJ2-5
TGTGCCAGCAGCCTCGGAACAGGGGGACAAGAGACCCAGTACTTC
CASSLGTGGQETQYF
>NA|NA|TRBV7-9|TRBJ1-1
TGTGCCAGCAGTTGGGGCAGCCGGAACACTGAAGCTTTCTTT
CASSWGSRNTEAFF
>NA|NA|TRBV5-1|TRBJ2-5
TGCGCCAGCAGCTTGGATCCGGAGGAGGAGACCCAGTACTTC
CASSLDPEEETQYF
>NA|NA|TRBV30|TRBJ2-1
TGTGCCTGGAGTGTATCAAATGAGCAGTTCTTC
CAWSVSNEQFF
>NA|TRBD2|TRBV9|TRBJ2-2
TGTGCCAGCAGCGTAGCGAGTAGCGGGAGTCCCGGGGAGCTGTTTTTT
CASSVASSGSPGELFF
>few|NA|TRBV30|TRBJ1-5
TGTGCCTGGAGTGTTCAGACAGGAAGAGTCAATCAGCCCCAGCATTTT
CAWSVQTGRVNQPQHF